This entry lists 20 T cell receptor beta chains sequenced from one sample in a study of blood T cell repertoires in COVID-19. Some clones are missing from TCRdb's copy, which holds only in-frame ones; the method was immunoSEQ multiplex PCR. The data show a few hundred thousand clones, about 88% seen once. The specimen sequenced was PBMCs or T cells enriched from blood (not recorded which). The receptors here all came from a woman in her sixties in a cohort exposed to, infected with or recovered from COVID-19 (not recorded which).

The chain is built from TRBV24-1 and TRBJ2-1; 8 positions agree with TRBD1. V trimming: 8 bases; J trimming: 9 bases; junction bases outside the gene matches: 8. This CDR3 region has 13 residues. CDR1 is KGHDR, CDR2 SFDVKD, per germline. The CDR3 protein is CATMDQGAAEQFF. DNA of the CDR3: TGTGCCACCATGGATCAGGGGGCGGCTGAGCAGTTCTTC.

This clone has a single count. The chain joins TRBV19 to TRBJ1-5, with a tentative D call TRBD1 (5 bases). The CDR3 contains 13 residues. Germline V gene lookup returns CDR1 LNHDA and CDR2 SQIVND (reference sequence). V was trimmed by 8 bases and J by 0 bases, leaving 8 bases between them. This CDR3 reads CASSDSSNQPQHF. As DNA, the CDR3 is TGTGCCAGTTCCGACAGTAGCAATCAGCCCCAGCATTTT.

A note on this clone: Germline and junction disagree at one end, which may indicate a read error. V and J are TRBV7-7 and TRBJ2-1, with TRBD1 identical over 12 bases. CDR3 size: 16 residues. Germline assignment: CDR1 SSHAT and CDR2 FNYEAQ (reference sequence). The CDR3 sequence: CASSPRDRGPYNEQFF. CDR3 nucleotides: TGTGCTAGCAGCCCGCGGGACAGGGGGCCCTACAATGAGCAGTTCTTC. Filled out from reference TRBV7-7 and TRBJ2-1, the complete variable domain reads GAGVSQSPRYKVTKRGQDVTLRCDPISSHATLYWYQQALGQGPEFLTYFNYEAQPDKSGLPSDRFSAERPEGSISTLTIQRTEQRDSAMYRCASSPRDRGPYNEQFFGPGTRLTVL.

The chain links TRBV6-1 to TRBJ2-1; 12 nucleotides line up with TRBD2. V shed 1 base, J shed 15 bases, and the junction held 4 bases outside the gene matches. CDR3 size: 13 residues. Germline V gives CDR1 MNHNS, CDR2 SASEGT. The CDR3 protein is CASSEGTSGKRFF. CDR3 DNA sequence: TGTGCCAGCAGTGAAGGGACTAGCGGGAAACGGTTCTTC.

In this sample, this clone turned up once. The rearrangement joins TRBV19 to TRBJ2-7, with a weak D call TRBD2 (6 bases). The CDR3 has 9 residues. The germline V gene has CDR1 LNHDA and CDR2 SQIVND (reference sequence). Trimming pared 10 bases from V and 7 bases from J, leaving 8 bases between. CDR3 nucleotides: TGTGCCACCCGGGGGGAGCAGTACTTC. Translating gives CATRGEQYF.

CDR3 region: CASSSGTGEQFF. The CDR3 DNA sequence: TGTGCCAGCAGCTCGGGGACAGGGGAGCAGTTCTTC. V and J are TRBV7-9 and TRBJ2-1; 9 nucleotides match TRBD1. V shed 4 bases, J shed 10 bases, and the junction held 2 bases outside the gene matches. Germline lookup yields CDR1 SEHNR and CDR2 FQNEAQ (reference sequence). This CDR3 has 12 amino acids.

The V and J genes are TRBV6-5 and TRBJ1-4; D call uncertain. The V gene lost 2 bases and the J gene lost 5 bases, with 6 bases spanning the gap. The CDR3 has 13 amino acids. CDR1 is MNHEY, CDR2 SVGAGI, per germline. The CDR3 spells CASSYTLNEKLFF. The CDR3 coding sequence is TGTGCCAGCAGTTACACCCTAAATGAAAAACTGTTTTTT.

This clone was observed a single time. The rearrangement uses TRBV4-1 and TRBJ2-1; D is uncertain. The CDR3 extends over 13 amino acids. Between the trimmed V and J ends, which lost 5 bases and 7 bases, there was a span of 12 bases. The germline V gene has CDR1 MGHRA and CDR2 YSYEKL. CDR3 residues: CASSSLSMNEQFF. CDR3 bases: TGCGCCAGCAGCTCCCTTAGTATGAATGAGCAGTTCTTC.

The chain joins TRBV7-2 to TRBJ2-3, with 7 positions matching TRBD2. The CDR3 extends over 11 amino acids. Germline loops: CDR1 SGHTA, CDR2 FQGNSA. The ends lost 8 bases at V and 9 bases at J; junction bases unmatched: 5. The CDR3 nucleotides read TGTGCCAGCCGACGCGGGAGCACGCAGTATTTT. Translating it yields CASRRGSTQYF.

Points on this clone: Within the sample, other DNA sequences also encode this same CDR3. The V gene is TRBV28, the J gene TRBJ2-1; 11 positions match TRBD2. Germline trimming cut 4 bases from V and 3 bases from J; bases unmatched to any gene: 2. Germline V gives CDR1 MDHEN, CDR2 SYDVKM. The CDR3 contains 15 residues. The CDR3 spells CASSSGTSGYNEQFF. In DNA, the CDR3 is TGTGCCAGCAGTTCCGGGACTAGCGGCTACAATGAGCAGTTCTTC.

About this clone: Other DNA variants within this sample encode the same CDR3. This chain connects TRBV24-1 to TRBJ2-3; tentatively, D is TRBD2 (6 bases). This CDR3 has 14 residues. Looked up from germline, CDR1 is KGHDR and CDR2 is SFDVKD. Trimming pared 6 bases from V and 0 bases from J, leaving 9 bases between. The DNA for the CDR3 is TGTGCCACCAGTAAGGGAGGTAGCACAGATACGCAGTATTTT. The encoded protein is CATSKGGSTDTQYF.

The J gene is TRBJ2-1, the V gene TRBV28; D is possibly TRBD2 (5 bases). Trimming cost V 2 bases and J 10 bases, with 12 bases left between them. The germline gives CDR1 MDHEN, CDR2 SYDVKM. The CDR3 has 13 residues. The CDR3 is CASSLIASLEQFF. CDR3 DNA sequence: TGTGCCAGCAGTTTAATAGCGAGCCTAGAGCAGTTCTTC.

This clone appeared a few times. The V and J genes are TRBV11-2 and TRBJ2-3; D gene unclear. The V gene lost 1 base and the J gene lost 4 bases, with 9 bases spanning the gap. The CDR3 sequence is 14 residues long. Germline V gene data show CDR1 as SGHAT and CDR2 as FQNNGV. CDR3 in amino acids: CASSLGSSADTQYF. CDR3 bases: TGTGCCAGCAGCTTAGGGAGTTCCGCAGATACGCAGTATTTT. Using reference TRBV11-2 and TRBJ2-3 for the parts outside the CDR3, the full variable domain is EAGVAQSPRYKIIEKRQSVAFWCNPISGHATLYWYQQILGQGPKLLIQFQNNGVVDDSQLPKDRFSAERLKGVDSTLKIQPAKLEDSAVYLCASSLGSSADTQYFGPGTRLTVL.

The J gene is TRBJ2-7, the V gene TRBV28; no firm D call. CDR1 is MDHEN, CDR2 SYDVKM, per germline. The CDR3 extends over 14 amino acids. V was cut by 3 bases and J by 3 bases, with 12 bases left in between. DNA for the CDR3: TGTGCCAGCAGTTTCCCTACCTTGGTCTACGAGCAGTACTTC. It specifies CASSFPTLVYEQYF.

This clone was seen a single time. The chain uses TRBV30 and TRBJ1-5; TRBD1 agrees at 10 bases. The J segment lost 6 bases and the V segment lost 1 base, leaving 0 bases of the junction unmatched. This CDR3 has 13 amino acids. Germline values: CDR1 GTSNPN, CDR2 SVGIG (reference sequence). CDR3 coding DNA: TGTGCCTGGAGTGGACAGGGGGCTCAGCCCCAGCATTTT. Translated, it gives CAWSGQGAQPQHF.

CDR3 DNA sequence: TGTGCCAGCAGCCCCGGGACTGCATCCTACGAGCAGTACTTC. Its protein product is CASSPGTASYEQYF. J is TRBJ2-7 and V is TRBV9; maybe TRBD2 (6 bases). This CDR3 is built from 14 residues. Germline V gene data show CDR1 as SGDLS and CDR2 as YYNGEE. With 4 bases removed from V and 1 base from J, the gap between germline ends came to 12 bases.

The V and J genes are TRBV5-1 and TRBJ2-2; the match to TRBD2 covers 8 bases. The CDR3 contains 16 residues. The germline CDR1 and CDR2 sequences are SGHRS and YFSETQ. Unmatched junction bases numbered 4, after V lost 2 bases and J lost 1 base. The CDR3 protein is CASSFSLAGNTGELFF. In DNA, the CDR3 is TGCGCCAGCAGCTTCAGCCTAGCGGGGAACACCGGGGAGCTGTTTTTT.

In its sample, this clone was seen once. The chain recombines TRBV20-1 with TRBJ1-6; TRBD1 might be the D (5 bases). Germline V CDR1 and CDR2: DFQATT, SNEGSKA (reference sequence). The CDR3 is made up of 14 amino acids. V lost 3 bases and J 8 bases, leaving 14 bases between the germline ends. The CDR3 protein is CSASNRIGDSPLHF. As DNA, the CDR3 is TGCAGTGCTAGTAACCGGATAGGGGATTCACCCCTCCACTTT.

The V and J genes are TRBV6-5 and TRBJ1-2; D may be TRBD1 (5 bases). Trimming stripped 8 bases from V and 6 bases from J, with 19 bases between. The CDR3 is 14 residues long. Germline V gene sequence: CDR1 MNHEY, CDR2 SVGAGI. CDR3 sequence (DNA): TGTGCCAGCTACAGGCGCGCGACAGTAGATGGCTACACCTTC. The encoded protein is CASYRRATVDGYTF.

The chain employs TRBV6-1 and TRBJ1-1; D is uncertain. Germline V gene sequence: CDR1 MNHNS, CDR2 SASEGT. V was shortened by 2 bases and J by 8 bases, with 12 bases between the two germline ends. The CDR3 sequence is 13 residues long. The CDR3 DNA follows: TGTGCCAGCAGTGAATGGTTCGGGAGGGAAGCTTTCTTT. This encodes CASSEWFGREAFF.